Each of the 19 T cell receptor beta chains below was sequenced from the same sample in a study of T cells after posttransplantation cyclophosphamide. Busulfan-fludarabine conditioning, marrow transplant, and cyclophosphamide on days +3 and +4 were administered. TCRdb's copy holds only in-frame clones and misses some; the assay was immunoSEQ multiplex PCR. In the table there are about 5,000 clones, 70% to 85% of which are singletons. The sequencing used CD4+ T cells sorted from blood, collected roughly 350 days after allogeneic stem cell transplant with posttransplant cyclophosphamide. These receptors originate from a male patient aged 45-60 years who received an allogeneic stem cell transplant from a related donor and was CMV-positive. Some T cells may be graft donor cells.

The chain recombines TRBV11-2 with TRBJ1-3; D might be TRBD1 (6 bases). CDR1 and CDR2 (germline): SGHAT, FQNNGV. The CDR3 covers 15 residues. Trimming stripped 3 bases from V and 2 bases from J, with 11 bases between. This CDR3 reads CASSFGTTPGNTIYF. The CDR3 nucleotides are TGTGCCAGCAGCTTTGGGACAACCCCTGGAAACACCATATATTTT.

The chain couples TRBV7-6 to TRBJ1-2, with 10 bases identical to TRBD1. J lost 6 bases, V lost 2 bases, and 6 bases had no gene match. Germline CDR1 SGHVS, CDR2 FNYEAQ. CDR3 size: 15 residues. The CDR3 nucleotides are TGTGCCAGCAGCTTATTCCCCGGGACAGGGGATGGCTACACCTTC. It specifies CASSLFPGTGDGYTF. Using reference TRBV7-6 and TRBJ1-2 for the parts outside the CDR3, the full variable domain is GAGVSQSPRYKVTKRGQDVALRCDPISGHVSLYWYRQALGQGPEFLTYFNYEAQQDKSGLPNDRFSAERPEGSISTLTIQRTEQRDSAMYRCASSLFPGTGDGYTFGSGTRLTVV.

The chain links TRBV7-9 to TRBJ2-7; no clear D gene. The CDR3 runs 11 residues. CDR1 is SEHNR and CDR2 is FQNEAQ in the germline V gene (reference sequence). The V gene lost 1 base and the J gene lost 11 bases, with 9 bases spanning the gap. CDR3 region: CASSLGVVEYF. CDR3 nucleotides: TGTGCCAGCAGCTTAGGAGTTGTGGAGTACTTC.

Only one count was recorded for this clone. This chain connects TRBV5-1 to TRBJ1-2; D remains ambiguous. CDR1 is SGHRS and CDR2 is YFSETQ in the germline V gene. The CDR3 is 13 amino acids. The V end lost 2 bases, the J end lost 3 bases, and 8 bases lay between the germline ends. The CDR3 DNA sequence: TGCGCCAGCAGCTTCTCGGGTGACTATGGCTACACCTTC. Translation: CASSFSGDYGYTF.

V usage is TRBV19 and J usage is TRBJ2-7, with 12 bases lining up with TRBD1. This CDR3 region has 13 residues. V shed 8 bases and J 7 bases; nucleotides not matched to a gene: 6. CDR1 and CDR2 (germline): LNHDA, SQIVND (reference sequence). CDR3 residues: CASAGTGGGEQYF. CDR3 sequence (DNA): TGTGCCAGTGCCGGGACAGGGGGCGGTGAGCAGTACTTC.

This chain links TRBV19 with TRBJ2-1; TRBD2 agrees at 8 bases. CDR3 length: 15 residues. The V gene end was trimmed by 6 bases and the J gene end by 7 bases; junction bases not matched to a gene: 11. Germline CDR1 LNHDA, CDR2 SQIVND (reference sequence). Written as DNA, the CDR3 is TGTGCCAGTAGATCAACTAGCGGCGGAGGAAATGAGCAGTTCTTC. Its translation: CASRSTSGGGNEQFF.

The chain employs TRBV7-9 and TRBJ2-1; tentatively, D is TRBD2 (6 bases). Germline assignment: CDR1 SEHNR and CDR2 FQNEAQ (reference sequence). V shed 5 bases and J shed 9 bases, with 11 bases lying between them. This CDR3 region has 12 residues. The CDR3 DNA reads as TGTGCCAGCAGCCCCCGCGGGGCTGAGCAGTTCTTC. This codes for CASSPRGAEQFF.

This clone was counted between two and nine times. This sequence joins TRBV13 and TRBJ2-7; tentatively, D is TRBD2 (7 bases). There are 14 residues in the CDR3. V lost 3 bases and J lost 3, with 12 bases in between. Per the germline V gene, CDR1 is PRHDT and CDR2 is FYEKMQ (reference sequence). The DNA of the CDR3 is TGTGCCAGCAGCTTTGGGGGGGCGAACTACGAGCAGTACTTC. As protein: CASSFGGANYEQYF.

The chain links TRBV29-1 to TRBJ2-1; D might be TRBD2 (6 bases). Trimming took 3 bases from V and 0 from J, leaving 18 bases between them. Germline V lookup: CDR1 SQVTM, CDR2 ANQGSEA. The CDR3 spans 17 residues. This CDR3 reads CSVEGLRDLGSYNEQFF. CDR3 sequence (DNA): TGCAGCGTTGAGGGCCTCCGGGACTTAGGCTCCTACAATGAGCAGTTCTTC.

The sample holds one count of this clone. The genes are TRBV7-8 and TRBJ1-4; D not certain. Trimming left V 1 base short and J 6 bases short, with 15 bases between. The CDR3 contains 16 residues. Germline CDR1 and CDR2: SGHVS and FQNEAQ. DNA of the CDR3: TGTGCCAGCAGCTTAGGTGCGGGCCGGGTGCATGAAAAACTGTTTTTT. Translated: CASSLGAGRVHEKLFF.

V usage is TRBV11-3 and J usage is TRBJ2-2; D perhaps matches TRBD2 (5 bases). Trimming left V 1 base short and J 5 bases short, with 14 bases between. CDR1 and CDR2 from the germline V gene are SGHNT and YENEEA. The CDR3 runs to 16 residues. The CDR3 DNA follows: TGTGCCAGCAGCTTAGGGACTGATACTACGACCGGGGAGCTGTTTTTT. Its protein product is CASSLGTDTTTGELFF.

The chain has TRBV7-9 and TRBJ2-1; no firm D call. The V end was cut by 0 bases, the J end by 8 bases, with 5 bases between. There are 12 residues in the CDR3. Germline values: CDR1 SEHNR, CDR2 FQNEAQ (reference sequence). The CDR3 nucleotides read TGTGCCAGCAGCTTAGCGCGTGATGAGCAGTTCTTC. The encoded protein is CASSLARDEQFF.

The rearrangement links TRBV7-2 to TRBJ2-6; D perhaps matches TRBD1 (5 bases). Germline loops: CDR1 SGHTA, CDR2 FQGNSA. The CDR3 length is 15 residues. Deletions cut 6 bases from V and 1 base from J, with 10 bases between. DNA for the CDR3: TGTGCCAGCAGGATGACAGCTTCTGGGGCCAACGTCCTGACTTTC. It yields the protein CASRMTASGANVLTF. Looking up the rest from reference TRBV7-2 and TRBJ2-6 gives the full variable domain: GAGVSQSPSNKVTEKGKDVELRCDPISGHTALYWYRQSLGQGLEFLIYFQGNSAPDKSGLPSDRFSAERTGGSVSTLTIQRTQQEDSAVYLCASRMTASGANVLTFGAGSRLTVL.

This chain links TRBV7-8 with TRBJ2-2; D gene ambiguous. V was clipped by 3 bases and J by 3 bases, with 11 bases between them. Germline loops: CDR1 SGHVS, CDR2 FQNEAQ. The CDR3 loop spans 15 amino acids. CDR3 nucleotide sequence: TGTGCCAGCAGCTTTCTTAATCGTTACACCGGGGAGCTGTTTTTT. As protein: CASSFLNRYTGELFF.

The gene calls are TRBV7-2 and TRBJ1-5; possibly TRBD1 for D (5 bases). CDR3 length equals 14 residues. Germline values: CDR1 SGHTA, CDR2 FQGNSA. Trimming took off 2 bases at V and 1 base at J, with 6 bases between the two ends. The CDR3 protein is CASSLRGSNQPQHF. CDR3 nucleotides: TGTGCCAGCAGCTTAAGGGGAAGCAATCAGCCCCAGCATTTT. Filled out from reference TRBV7-2 and TRBJ1-5, the complete variable domain reads GAGVSQSPSNKVTEKGKDVELRCDPISGHTALYWYRQSLGQGLEFLIYFQGNSAPDKSGLPSDRFSAERTGGSVSTLTIQRTQQEDSAVYLCASSLRGSNQPQHFGDGTRLSIL.

The J gene is TRBJ2-5, the V gene TRBV6-6; D is unclear. The CDR3 loop spans 12 amino acids. Trimming removed 0 bases at V and 5 bases at J, with 4 bases between. In germline, CDR1 is MNHNY, CDR2 SVGAGI (reference sequence). CDR3 sequence (DNA): TGTGCCAGCAGTTACTCGAGGGAGACCCAGTACTTC. It codes for CASSYSRETQYF.

J is TRBJ2-3 and V is TRBV15, with TRBD1 identical over 7 bases. Unmatched junction bases numbered 6, after V lost 0 bases and J lost 3 bases. The length of the CDR3 is 16 residues. The germline CDR1 and CDR2 sequences are LNHNV and YYDKDF (reference sequence). CDR3 DNA: TGTGCCACCAGCAGAGATCAGGGGGTAGGGACAGATACGCAGTATTTT. It yields the protein CATSRDQGVGTDTQYF.

The chain recombines TRBV5-1 with TRBJ2-5; D is perhaps TRBD2 (5 bases). Germline CDR1 and CDR2: SGHRS and YFSETQ. The CDR3 is made up of 11 amino acids. V lost 4 bases and J 7 bases, leaving 8 bases between the germline ends. CDR3 loop: CASSIEGTQYF. CDR3 nucleotide sequence: TGCGCCAGCAGCATAGAGGGGACCCAGTACTTC.

V is TRBV4-1 and J is TRBJ2-3; 16 positions match TRBD2. CDR1 is MGHRA, CDR2 YSYEKL, per germline. The CDR3 consists of 20 residues. After removal of 3 bases from V and 0 bases from J, the junction contained 9 bases not matched to a gene. CDR3 nucleotides: TGCGCCAGCAGCCATCCGGGACTAGCGGGGGGGCCTCGTAGCACAGATACGCAGTATTTT. It specifies CASSHPGLAGGPRSTDTQYF.